The rows below give T cell receptor beta chains drawn from one sample of a study of spatial heterogeneity in lung cancer. TCRdb recomputed calls from the 5' RACE reads with MiXCR, one row per CDR3 protein. The data show tens of thousands of distinct CDR3 sequences, with around 10% seen just once and roughly a fifth held by the top ten. The sequencing here drew on PBMCs, taken at follow-up. All receptors come from a male donor with early-stage non-small cell lung cancer. Each CDR3 is given with its conserved first and last residue. The D gene is left open where the match is weak. Some rows mark clone size as missing; the rest say once, few, many or name a class of expanded clone.

>TRBJ2-5|many|TRBV9|-
CASSVGGEQETQYF
TGTGCCAGCAGCGTGGGAGGTGAACAAGAGACCCAGTACTTC
>TRBJ2-1|-|TRBV18|TRBD1
CASSLLQGGHKEQFF
TGTGCCAGCTCACTCCTACAGGGGGGCCATAAGGAGCAGTTCTTC
>TRBJ2-5|-|TRBV12-3/TRBV12-4|TRBD2
CASSSLLGLADQETQYF
TGTGCCAGCAGTTCTCTCTTAGGGCTAGCGGATCAAGAGACCCAGTACTTC
>TRBJ2-3|few|TRBV10-3|-
CAISESQGSDTQYF
TGTGCCATCAGTGAGTCACAGGGATCAGATACGCAGTATTTT
>TRBJ2-3|many|TRBV5-6|-
CASSLRGYSTDTQYF
TGTGCCAGCAGCTTAAGGGGATATAGCACAGATACGCAGTATTTT
>TRBJ1-1|many|TRBV5-1|TRBD1
CASSRGQGASEAFF
TGCGCCAGCAGCCGGGGACAGGGGGCGAGTGAAGCTTTCTTT
>TRBJ2-2|many|TRBV29-1|-
CSVRGTANTGELFF
TGCAGCGTTCGGGGCACCGCGAACACCGGGGAGCTGTTTTTT
>TRBJ2-6|many|TRBV29-1|TRBD1
CSVVLGQGFSGANVLTF
TGCAGCGTTGTATTGGGACAGGGTTTCTCTGGGGCCAACGTCCTGACTTTC
>TRBJ2-1|few|TRBV29-1|-
CSVIPGDASSYNEQFF
TGCAGCGTGATACCCGGGGACGCTAGCTCCTACAATGAGCAGTTCTTC
>TRBJ2-6|few|TRBV18|-
CASSPKTSSGANVLTF
TGTGCCAGCTCACCGAAAACAAGCTCTGGGGCCAACGTCCTGACTTTC
>TRBJ2-7|-|TRBV3-1|-
CASSQGHTFREQYF
TGTGCCAGCAGCCAAGGTCACACCTTCCGTGAGCAGTACTTC
>TRBJ1-2|-|TRBV5-4|-
CASSLGGGDRTVSF
TGTGCCAGCAGCTTGGGTGGCGGAGACAGGACGGTCTCCTTC
>TRBJ2-2|-|TRBV5-1|TRBD1
CASSETGENTGELFF
TGCGCCAGCAGCGAGACAGGGGAGAACACCGGGGAGCTGTTTTTT
>TRBJ1-3|-|TRBV4-2|-
CASSQGPFVSGNTIYF
TGTGCCAGCAGCCAAGGCCCGTTTGTCTCTGGAAACACCATATATTTT
>TRBJ2-2|many|TRBV20-1|-
CSACWQPTGELFF
TGCAGTGCTTGCTGGCAGCCTACCGGGGAGCTGTTTTTT
>TRBJ2-3|few|TRBV5-1|-
CASSWGSPTDTQYF
TGCGCCAGCAGCTGGGGCAGTCCCACAGATACGCAGTATTTT
>TRBJ1-1|many|TRBV5-4|-
CASSSMESGGTEAFF
TGTGCCAGCAGCTCCATGGAGAGCGGGGGGACTGAAGCTTTCTTT
>TRBJ1-5|few|TRBV7-2|-
CASSLGSGRPQHF
TGTGCCAGCAGCTTAGGTTCCGGGAGGCCCCAGCATTTT
>TRBJ1-2|few|TRBV27|TRBD1
CASSPRTGGGYGYTF
TGTGCCAGCAGTCCCAGGACAGGGGGCGGGTATGGCTACACCTTC
>TRBJ2-6|-|TRBV9|-
CASLHRGTGANVLTF
TGTGCCAGCCTCCATCGCGGCACCGGGGCCAACGTCCTGACTTTC
>TRBJ2-3|few|TRBV20-1|TRBD2
CSAMNQRGTYTDTQYF
TGCAGTGCTATGAACCAGCGGGGGACGTACACAGATACGCAGTATTTT
>TRBJ2-3|-|TRBV10-3|TRBD1
CAIKETGARDTQYF
TGTGCCATCAAAGAGACAGGGGCCAGGGATACGCAGTATTTT